Included here is one T cell receptor beta chain sequence, with context. The CDR3 length is 13 residues. Germline assignment: CDR1 SQVTM and CDR2 ANQGSEA. J gave up 5 bases and V 7 bases, and 6 bases lay outside the gene matches. This sample is drawn from a study of cytomegalovirus exposure and HLA in healthy donors. In the PCR, 60 Vbeta and 13 Jbeta primers were used. Clones were sequenced by immunoSEQ multiplex PCR, and TCRdb holds only the in-frame ones, with some missing. The sample contains approximately 84,000 clones, more than 70% of which appear only once. The V call is TRBV29-1, the J call TRBJ1-4; 8 bases are a match to TRBD1. The sample consisted of PBMCs. This receptor was obtained from a man aged 40-55 years in good health and CMV-seronegative. CDR3 sequence: CSGTGGMNEKLFF. The CDR3 coding sequence is TGCAGCGGTACAGGGGGTATGAATGAAAAACTGTTTTTT.